The present entry profiles one T cell receptor beta chain with its context. The data stem from a study of radiotherapy plus CTLA-4 blockade in lung cancer. Sequencing used immunoSEQ multiplex PCR; TCRdb keeps in-frame clones, though not all of them. The sample lists about 36,000 clones; about two thirds were seen once. This CDR3 has 15 residues. Losses at the gene ends were 6 bases for V and 0 bases for J; bases not matched to a gene: 2. Germline CDR1 reads MGHDK; CDR2 reads SYGVNS. The chain employs TRBV25-1 and TRBJ1-6, with 7 positions matching TRBD1. The clonotype was recovered from a human donor with non-small cell lung cancer who had stable disease on radiotherapy plus ipilimumab. Sequenced material: peripheral blood, taken from a patient treated with radiotherapy plus ipilimumab. The CDR3 nucleotides read TGTGCCAGCAGGAACAGGGGCTCCTATAATTCACCCCTCCACTTT. Translating gives CASRNRGSYNSPLHF.